One sample yielded the 23 T cell receptor beta chains listed below, sequenced in a study of shared clonotypes between healthy human individuals (dated by TCRdb to the early 2020s). CD8 naive samples consisted of CD45RO-negative cells that were positively selected for CCR7, yielding a CD45RA+CCR7+ population without TemRA cells. The library was made by the immunoSEQ multiplex PCR assay. As stored in TCRdb, this immuneACCESS dataset retains in-frame rearrangements with V and J assigned. A fraction of the clones does not appear; measured against another copy, unresolved V genes explain less than half of the discrepancy, and the remainder lacks a known reason. The sample table holds 700,000 to 950,000 clones, of which 90% to 97% were seen once. In total, the top ten clones hold under 0.25% of the sample. The sample was naive CD8+ T cells sorted from blood. The sample's cell subset or site, from its label and the paper: CD45RA+CCR7+. The receptors were gathered from a man aged 25 to 45 in good health.

CDR3 sequence reads: CASSTQGTSGVEQFF. In DNA form, the CDR3 reads TGTGCCAGTAGTACTCAGGGGACTAGCGGGGTCGAGCAGTTCTTC. The V gene is TRBV19, the J gene TRBJ2-1; 13 bases are shared with TRBD2. The V and J ends lost 4 bases and 10 bases, in that order; junction bases with no gene match: 7. This CDR3 is 15 amino acids long. Germline-derived CDR1 and CDR2 are LNHDA and SQIVND (reference sequence).

This sequence joins TRBV7-9 and TRBJ1-4, with 9 bases lining up with TRBD1. Germline lookup yields CDR1 SEHNR and CDR2 FQNEAQ (reference sequence). Trimming took 5 bases from V and 5 from J; bases not matched to a gene: 6. The CDR3 has 15 amino acids. For the CDR3, the DNA is TGTGCCAGCAGCCCTCCGGGACAGGGAAATGAAAAACTGTTTTTT. Amino acid sequence: CASSPPGQGNEKLFF.

This clone was recorded once. The V call is TRBV27, the J call TRBJ1-3; D not certain. Germline V lookup: CDR1 MNHEY, CDR2 SMNVEV (reference sequence). The germline V and J ends were trimmed by 2 bases and 4 bases, with 9 bases remaining between them. The CDR3 contains 14 residues. The CDR3 DNA sequence: TGTGCCAGCAGTTTAAACGGGTACGGAAACACCATATATTTT. The encoded protein is CASSLNGYGNTIYF.

J is TRBJ2-7 and V is TRBV5-1; 13 bases align to TRBD2. CDR3 length: 17 amino acids. Looked up from germline, CDR1 is SGHRS and CDR2 is YFSETQ. Losses at the gene ends were 4 bases for V and 0 bases for J; bases not matched to a gene: 7. The CDR3 region is CASSIGTSGVISYEQYF. CDR3 sequence (DNA): TGCGCCAGCAGCATAGGGACTAGCGGGGTTATCTCCTACGAGCAGTACTTC.

This chain connects TRBV5-4 to TRBJ2-3; D is perhaps TRBD2 (6 bases). Per the germline V gene, CDR1 is SGHNT and CDR2 is YYREEE (reference sequence). This CDR3 is built from 15 residues. Trimming shortened V by 4 bases and J by 4 bases, and 16 bases separated the two germline ends. The CDR3 nucleotides read TGTGCCAGCAGCATCTTGGCGGGAATCTCAGATACGCAGTATTTT. It translates to CASSILAGISDTQYF.

In this sample, this clone turned up once. CDR3 protein: CASSKGRDANQPQHF. DNA for the CDR3: TGTGCCAGCAGCAAAGGCAGGGACGCCAATCAGCCCCAGCATTTT. This chain uses TRBV21-1 with TRBJ1-5. TRBV21-1 is shown as a pseudogene. The CDR3 covers 15 residues.

As concerns this clone: Within the sample, other DNA sequences also encode this same CDR3. The rearrangement uses TRBV9 and TRBJ2-1; 9 nucleotides match TRBD2. CDR1 and CDR2 (germline): SGDLS, YYNGEE. The CDR3 contains 15 residues. V was pared by 0 bases and J by 6 bases, with 4 bases of the junction left unmatched. The DNA for the CDR3 is TGTGCCAGCAGCGTAGGTAGCGGGAGTGGCAATGAGCAGTTCTTC. It codes for CASSVGSGSGNEQFF.

The rearrangement uses TRBV5-6 and TRBJ1-5; 11 positions match TRBD1. The length of the CDR3 is 17 residues. Losses at the gene ends were 0 bases for V and 7 bases for J; bases not matched to a gene: 9. The germline gives CDR1 SGHDT, CDR2 YYEEEE. CDR3 amino acids: CASSLGWTGGAGQPQHF. CDR3 DNA: TGTGCCAGCAGCTTGGGGTGGACAGGGGGCGCGGGGCAGCCCCAGCATTTT.

The chain combines TRBV2 with TRBJ2-1, with D perhaps matching TRBD1 (6 bases). This CDR3 region has 17 residues. V lost 5 bases and J lost 5, with 22 bases in between. Germline-derived CDR1 and CDR2 are SNHLY and FYNNEI. As DNA, the CDR3 is TGTGCCAGCAGTCCCCACCGGACAGCTTTGAGCGACAATGAGCAGTTCTTC. Translation: CASSPHRTALSDNEQFF.

The gene calls are TRBV5-1 and TRBJ2-1; D remains unclear. Trimming removed 4 bases at V and 4 bases at J, with 9 bases between. Looked up from germline, CDR1 is SGHRS and CDR2 is YFSETQ. This CDR3 is 13 amino acids long. The CDR3 bases are TGCGCCAGCAGCCAGCGATATTACAATGAGCAGTTCTTC. The encoded protein is CASSQRYYNEQFF.

J is TRBJ2-3 and V is TRBV9; a possible D gene is TRBD2 (5 bases). The V gene lost 4 bases and the J gene lost 6 bases, with 15 bases spanning the gap. This CDR3 region has 14 residues. Per the germline V gene, CDR1 is SGDLS and CDR2 is YYNGEE. In nucleotides, the CDR3 is TGTGCCAGCAGCTCAGAGGGCATTGGGGATACGCAGTATTTT. This gives the protein CASSSEGIGDTQYF.

The chain joins TRBV7-9 to TRBJ2-5; TRBD1 is a possible D gene (6 bases). CDR1 is SEHNR and CDR2 is FQNEAQ in the germline V gene (reference sequence). The CDR3 loop spans 12 amino acids. The V gene lost 9 bases and the J gene lost 0 bases, with 8 bases spanning the gap. The CDR3 here is CASRGYQETQYF. For the CDR3, the DNA is TGTGCCAGTAGGGGGTACCAAGAGACCCAGTACTTC.

J is TRBJ2-1 and V is TRBV29-1; 8 bases line up with TRBD2. The CDR3 sequence is 13 residues long. The trim removed 6 bases at V and 6 bases at J, leaving 7 bases unmatched. Looked up from germline, CDR1 is SQVTM and CDR2 is ANQGSEA. CDR3 sequence reads: CSVGGLGPNEQFF. CDR3 DNA sequence: TGCAGCGTAGGGGGACTAGGCCCCAATGAGCAGTTCTTC.

The chain recombines TRBV4-3 with TRBJ2-3; D is perhaps TRBD1 or TRBD2 (5 bases each). The CDR3 extends over 15 amino acids. V was shortened by 0 bases and J by 4 bases, with 11 bases between the two germline ends. CDR1 is LGHNA, CDR2 YSLEER, per germline. Here the CDR3 reads CASSQDRDGADTQYF. CDR3 nucleotides: TGCGCCAGCAGCCAAGATAGGGACGGGGCAGATACGCAGTATTTT.

To note about this clone: An end of the junction differs from the germline gene, which may be a read error. This chain's CDR3 is CASSPGLEPSSRGF. CDR3 coding DNA: TGTGCCAGCAGTCCCGGACTAGAACCTAGTAGCAGGGGCTTT. The chain couples TRBV28 to TRBJ2-3; weak D call: TRBD2 (7 bases). The CDR3 is 14 residues long. The germline V gene has CDR1 MDHEN and CDR2 SYDVKM.

The chain recombines TRBV5-3 with TRBJ2-1; D gene ambiguous. TRBV5-3 belongs to the ORF category, with a function that is uncertain. The CDR3 has 10 amino acids. Trimming stripped 10 bases from V and 7 bases from J, with 9 bases between. CDR3 protein: CAVKGNEQFF. The CDR3, as DNA: TGTGCCGTTAAAGGGAATGAGCAGTTCTTC.

The rearrangement uses TRBV5-1 and TRBJ2-2, with D tentatively TRBD1 or TRBD2 (5 bases each). CDR3 length: 15 residues. V was cut by 4 bases and J by 9 bases, with 19 bases left in between. Per the germline V gene, CDR1 is SGHRS and CDR2 is YFSETQ. CDR3 sequence: CASSVPGRRVWELFF. CDR3 sequence (DNA): TGCGCCAGCAGCGTCCCGGGACGCAGGGTTTGGGAGCTGTTTTTT.

The chain employs TRBV10-3 and TRBJ2-2; 10 bases fit TRBD2. V shed 8 bases and J 0 bases; nucleotides not matched to a gene: 3. CDR3 length: 15 residues. CDR1 and CDR2 (germline): ENHRY, SYGVKD. In nucleotides, the CDR3 is TGTGCCATCCCGCTAGCGGGAGCGAACACCGGGGAGCTGTTTTTT. This sequence encodes CAIPLAGANTGELFF.

Notes on this clone: The sample contains more than one DNA sequence encoding this CDR3. This sequence joins TRBV4-1 and TRBJ1-5, with D hard to call. With 1 base removed from V and 5 bases from J, the gap between germline ends came to 6 bases. CDR1 and CDR2 from the germline V gene are MGHRA and YSYEKL. The CDR3 spans 13 residues. In DNA form, the CDR3 reads TGCGCCAGCAGCCAAGTTGGTGATCAGCCCCAGCATTTT. Protein product: CASSQVGDQPQHF.

This clone was seen a handful of times. The same CDR3 arises from other DNA sequences in this sample as well. The rearrangement links TRBV7-9 to TRBJ2-7, with 9 bases that match TRBD1. In germline, CDR1 is SEHNR, CDR2 FQNEAQ (reference sequence). V trimming: 5 bases; J trimming: 2 bases; junction bases outside the gene matches: 4. The CDR3 has 14 amino acids. The CDR3 region has the DNA TGTGCCAGCAGCAGCCGGGACAGGGCCTACGAGCAGTACTTC. Protein product: CASSSRDRAYEQYF.

V and J are TRBV28 and TRBJ2-1; D is tentatively TRBD1 or TRBD2 (5 bases each). The CDR3 runs 12 residues. Germline V gives CDR1 MDHEN, CDR2 SYDVKM. The ends were cut back, 8 bases at V and 6 bases at J, with 11 bases in the middle. CDR3 protein: CASRDLPNEQFF. In DNA, the CDR3 is TGTGCCAGCCGGGACCTCCCCAATGAGCAGTTCTTC.

The J gene is TRBJ1-2, the V gene TRBV11-2; maybe TRBD1 (6 bases). Looked up from germline, CDR1 is SGHAT and CDR2 is FQNNGV. This CDR3 spans 16 amino acids. The ends were cut back, 5 bases at V and 4 bases at J, with 20 bases in the middle. CDR3 in DNA: TGTGCCAGCAGCGCAGAGACGGCAGGGGACTTCTATGGCTACACCTTC. Protein: CASSAETAGDFYGYTF.

A word on this clone: The identical CDR3 is also encoded by other nucleotide sequences in the sample. V is TRBV7-9 and J is TRBJ2-1, with D tentatively TRBD1 (5 bases). Germline CDR1 SEHNR, CDR2 FQNEAQ (reference sequence). The V end was cut by 4 bases, the J end by 8 bases, with 6 bases between. The CDR3 runs 11 residues. DNA of the CDR3: TGTGCCAGCAGCTGGGGCGATGAGCAGTTCTTC. Protein product: CASSWGDEQFF.